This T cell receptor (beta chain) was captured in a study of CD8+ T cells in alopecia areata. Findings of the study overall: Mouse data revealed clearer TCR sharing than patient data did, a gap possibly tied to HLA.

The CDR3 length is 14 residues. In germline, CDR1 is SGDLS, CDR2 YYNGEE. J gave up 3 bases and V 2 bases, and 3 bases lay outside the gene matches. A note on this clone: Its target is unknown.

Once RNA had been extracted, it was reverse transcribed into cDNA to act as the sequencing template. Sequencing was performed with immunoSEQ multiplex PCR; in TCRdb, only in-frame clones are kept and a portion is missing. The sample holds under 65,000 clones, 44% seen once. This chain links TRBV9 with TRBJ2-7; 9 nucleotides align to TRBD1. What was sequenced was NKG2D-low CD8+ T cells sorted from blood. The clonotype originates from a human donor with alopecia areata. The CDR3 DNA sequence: TGTGCCAGCAGCGTCCGGGACAGGGTCTACGAGCAGTACTTC. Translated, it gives CASSVRDRVYEQYF.